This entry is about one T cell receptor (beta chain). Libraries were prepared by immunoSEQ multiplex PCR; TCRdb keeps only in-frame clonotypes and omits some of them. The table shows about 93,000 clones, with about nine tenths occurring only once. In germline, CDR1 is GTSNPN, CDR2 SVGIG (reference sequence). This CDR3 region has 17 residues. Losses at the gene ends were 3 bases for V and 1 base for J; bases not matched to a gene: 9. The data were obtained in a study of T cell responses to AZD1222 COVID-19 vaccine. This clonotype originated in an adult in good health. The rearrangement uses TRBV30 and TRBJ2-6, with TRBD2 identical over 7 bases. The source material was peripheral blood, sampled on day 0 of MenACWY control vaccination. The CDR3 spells CAWRRGRLRSGANVLTF. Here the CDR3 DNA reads TGTGCCTGGAGGCGGGGGAGGTTGAGATCTGGGGCCAACGTCCTGACTTTC.